This record looks at one TCR beta chain sequence and its context. The CDR3 loop spans 13 amino acids. The protocol was immunoSEQ multiplex PCR, while the TCRdb copy is restricted to in-frame clones and leaves out a portion. Of about 99,000 clones in the sample, 85% to 90% were seen once. The data belong to a study of blood T cell repertoires in COVID-19. The sequenced material came from peripheral blood. V usage is TRBV21-1 and J usage is TRBJ1-2. TRBV21-1 constitutes a pseudogene. The sequence derives from a woman in her fifties or sixties in a cohort sampled during active or convalescent COVID-19. The CDR3 DNA follows: TGTGCCAGCAGCAAAGCACGGGGGTATGGCTACACCTTC. This sequence encodes CASSKARGYGYTF.